This section outlines one TCR beta chain sequence together with its context. Its antigen is unknown. V shed 0 bases and J 7 bases; nucleotides not matched to a gene: 3. The length of the CDR3 is 15 residues. CDR1 and CDR2 from the germline V gene are SGHDT and YYEEEE. The data were obtained in a study of response to subunit inactivated influenza vaccine. Findings of the study overall: New T cells are recruited in small numbers by each seasonal influenza vaccination, according to the authors' suggestion.

A single record per CDR3 protein comes from TCRdb applying MiXCR to the RT-PCR reads. The sample holds hundreds of thousands of distinct CDR3 sequences, around 15% seen once. Material: PBMCs from blood, obtained approximately 15 days before vaccination. The TCR comes from a man aged 45-60 years who received an inactivated influenza vaccine. V is TRBV5-6 and J is TRBJ2-3, with 12 bases matching TRBD2. The CDR3, as DNA: TGTGCCAGCAGCTTGGGACTAGCGGGGGCCAATACGCAGTATTTT. Its translation is CASSLGLAGANTQYF.